This T cell receptor beta chain was captured by sequencing in a study of cytomegalovirus exposure and HLA in healthy donors. Turning to the study itself: Unique TCRs numbering around 80 million, obtained from HLA-typed donors, made up an early data release.

Healthy individuals who donated bone marrow served as the donors. With 60 Vbeta and 13 Jbeta primers, the PCR was carried out. Sequenced by immunoSEQ multiplex PCR; TCRdb stores in-frame clones only, minus some. This sample carries around 80,000 clones, 62% of them seen once, and the ten largest clones take about 4.7%. Germline V CDR1 and CDR2: MDHEN, SYDVKM. Unmatched junction bases numbered 8, after V lost 6 bases and J lost 14 bases. The CDR3 loop spans 12 amino acids. This TCR was sampled from a male donor in good health and CMV-seropositive. The chain combines TRBV28 with TRBJ2-1; 9 bases map to TRBD2. Input material: PBMCs. This CDR3 reads CASRSPGTSKFF. CDR3 DNA sequence: TGTGCCAGCAGAAGTCCCGGGACTAGCAAGTTCTTC.